Shown below are 28 T cell receptor beta chains from a single sample sequenced in a study of blood T cell repertoires in COVID-19. Profiled with immunoSEQ multiplex PCR; TCRdb holds only in-frame clones, not every one. The sample yields around 160,000 clones, about 86% seen once. Sequenced: peripheral blood. The receptors here all came from a woman aged 80 or over with acute or convalescent COVID-19.

The chain links TRBV28 to TRBJ1-6; D remains unclear. There are 11 residues in the CDR3. V gave up 4 bases and J gave up 10 bases, with 5 bases separating them. Germline assignment: CDR1 MDHEN and CDR2 SYDVKM. The CDR3 is CASSSLSPLHF. The CDR3 nucleotides are TGTGCCAGCAGTTCCCTCTCACCCCTCCACTTT.

The CDR3 region is CASSPQGERGETQYF. CDR3 coding DNA: TGTGCCAGCAGCCCACAGGGGGAAAGAGGAGAGACCCAGTACTTC. This chain connects TRBV5-4 to TRBJ2-5; 8 bases map to TRBD1. The germline V gene has CDR1 SGHNT and CDR2 YYREEE (reference sequence). After removal of 4 bases from V and 4 bases from J, the junction contained 9 bases not matched to a gene. There are 15 residues in the CDR3.

The chain has TRBV7-9 and TRBJ2-7; tentative D call: TRBD1 (5 bases). Trimming removed 8 bases at V and 5 bases at J, with 16 bases between. The V gene's germline CDR1 is SEHNR and CDR2 FQNEAQ (reference sequence). The CDR3 is 13 residues long. The CDR3 here is CASRRLGAHEQYF. CDR3 DNA sequence: TGTGCCAGCCGCCGATTAGGGGCCCACGAGCAGTACTTC.

The V and J genes are TRBV12-5 and TRBJ1-2, with 12 positions matching TRBD1. The CDR3 consists of 17 residues. The germline gives CDR1 LGHNT, CDR2 FRNRAP. V was clipped by 3 bases and J by 4 bases; unmatched bases: 9. The CDR3 nucleotides are TGTGCTAGTGGTTTTGGGACAGGGGGCCCCGATAGCTATGGCTACACCTTC. The encoded protein is CASGFGTGGPDSYGYTF.

This clone was counted once. The V call is TRBV3-1 (or the pseudogene TRBV3-2), the J call TRBJ1-2; TRBD1 matches at 10 bases. CDR3 length equals 15 residues. Germline trimming cut 3 bases from V and 1 base from J; bases unmatched to any gene: 2. Per the germline V gene, CDR1 is LGHDT and CDR2 is YNNKEL (reference sequence). CDR3: CASSQGTGVNYGYTF. The CDR3 bases are TGTGCCAGCAGCCAGGGGACAGGGGTTAACTATGGCTACACCTTC.

This clone was picked up a small number of times. The chain has TRBV5-1 and TRBJ2-3; 14 bases map to TRBD2. This CDR3 is 16 amino acids long. V lost 4 bases to trimming and J lost 6 bases; unmatched junction nucleotides: 7. CDR1 and CDR2 from the germline V gene are SGHRS and YFSETQ. CDR3 in DNA: TGCGCCAGCAGCGCCGGGACTAGCGGGGGCTGGGATACGCAGTATTTT. This encodes CASSAGTSGGWDTQYF.

Only one count was recorded for this clone. V usage is TRBV9 and J usage is TRBJ2-2, with a possible D match to TRBD1 (5 bases). The V end lost 1 base, the J end lost 6 bases, and 10 bases lay between the germline ends. Germline CDR1 reads SGDLS; CDR2 reads YYNGEE. This CDR3 spans 14 amino acids. CDR3 DNA sequence: TGTGCCAGCAGCGTAAAGGGGCCGTCCGGGGAGCTGTTTTTT. Translated, it gives CASSVKGPSGELFF.

The chain combines TRBV7-9 with TRBJ2-1; TRBD2 might be the D (6 bases). Germline CDR1 and CDR2: SEHNR and FQNEAQ (reference sequence). V was pared by 5 bases and J by 1 base, with 12 bases between. CDR3 size: 15 residues. CDR3 DNA sequence: TGTGCCAGCAGCCCCCGCGGGGAGTCCTACAATGAGCAGTTCTTC. Translated, it gives CASSPRGESYNEQFF.

The rearrangement uses TRBV27 and TRBJ1-5; D ambiguous. The V gene lost 6 bases and the J gene lost 3 bases, with 12 bases spanning the gap. This CDR3 has 14 amino acids. CDR1 and CDR2 from the germline V gene are MNHEY and SMNVEV (reference sequence). For the CDR3, the DNA is TGTGCCAGCAGCGACTTTGGCCCCAATCAGCCCCAGCATTTT. Translation gives CASSDFGPNQPQHF.

The rearrangement links TRBV15 to TRBJ1-6; TRBD1 matches 7 bases. Germline V gene lookup returns CDR1 LNHNV and CDR2 YYDKDF (reference sequence). Germline trimming cut 5 bases from V and 7 bases from J; bases unmatched to any gene: 8. This CDR3 comprises 15 residues. The CDR3 spells CATSPTRGSNSPLHF. The CDR3 DNA follows: TGTGCCACCAGCCCAACCAGGGGGTCGAATTCACCCCTCCACTTT.

The chain has TRBV25-1 and TRBJ1-2, with 8 bases that match TRBD1. CDR1 and CDR2 (germline): MGHDK, SYGVNS. This CDR3 is 14 amino acids long. V was pared by 5 bases and J by 9 bases, with 11 bases of the junction left unmatched. This CDR3 reads CASSPPRQGASYTF. The CDR3 DNA reads TGTGCCAGCAGTCCCCCTCGTCAGGGGGCAAGCTACACCTTC.

CDR3 amino acids: CASSQDSGFEQYF. The CDR3 DNA sequence: TGCGCCAGCAGCCAAGATTCGGGATTCGAGCAGTACTTC. The J gene is TRBJ2-7, the V gene TRBV4-1, with a possible D match to TRBD2 (5 bases). The V end was cut by 0 bases, the J end by 6 bases, with 9 bases between. The CDR3 is made up of 13 amino acids. Germline lookup yields CDR1 MGHRA and CDR2 YSYEKL.

To note about this clone: The junction differs from germline at one of its ends, possibly a read error. The chain is built from TRBV5-5 and TRBJ1-4; maybe TRBD1 (5 bases). CDR1 is SGHKS, CDR2 YYEKEE, per germline (reference sequence). The CDR3 has 15 residues. The CDR3 nucleotides are TGTGCCAGCAGCTTGTTTCCTGGGACTAAAGAAAAACTGTTTTTT. Translating it yields CASSLFPGTKEKLFF.

This chain links TRBV11-2 with TRBJ2-1, with D possibly being TRBD2 (6 bases). The germline gives CDR1 SGHAT, CDR2 FQNNGV. CDR3 length: 12 amino acids. V was pared by 3 bases and J by 7 bases, with 7 bases between. The CDR3 DNA is TGTGCCAGCAGCTTCGCGGGGAATGAGCAGTTCTTC. Amino acids: CASSFAGNEQFF.

CDR3 DNA: TGTGCCAGCAGCCAGGGACTCTTAGCTAACTATGGCTACACCTTC. Amino acids: CASSQGLLANYGYTF. V is TRBV4-2 and J is TRBJ1-2, with D perhaps matching TRBD1 (5 bases). Trimming removed 3 bases from V and 0 bases from J, with 11 bases in between. Germline V lookup: CDR1 LGHNA, CDR2 YNFKEQ. CDR3 length equals 15 residues.

This rearrangement joins TRBV6-1 to TRBJ2-1; no clear D gene. The V gene's germline CDR1 is MNHNS and CDR2 SASEGT. V gave up 1 base and J gave up 11 bases, with 6 bases separating them. The CDR3 extends over 11 amino acids. CDR3: CASSEVLQQFF. CDR3 DNA: TGTGCCAGCAGTGAAGTACTTCAGCAGTTCTTC.

This chain links TRBV9 with TRBJ2-1, with 7 bases identical to TRBD1. Germline CDR1 and CDR2: SGDLS and YYNGEE. The J segment lost 4 bases and the V segment lost 3 bases, leaving 10 bases of the junction unmatched. CDR3 length equals 16 residues. CDR3 in amino acids: CASSARSGGGYNEQFF. CDR3 in DNA: TGTGCCAGCAGCGCCCGTTCAGGGGGTGGATACAATGAGCAGTTCTTC. Together with reference TRBV9 and TRBJ2-1, the CDR3 gives the full variable domain: DSGVTQTPKHLITATGQRVTLRCSPRSGDLSVYWYQQSLDQGLQFLIQYYNGEERAKGNILERFSAQQFPDLHSELNLSSLELGDSALYFCASSARSGGGYNEQFFGPGTRLTVL.

The chain employs TRBV28 and TRBJ2-2, with 7 positions matching TRBD2. The CDR3 loop spans 13 amino acids. The ends lost 4 bases at V and 6 bases at J; junction bases unmatched: 2. Germline V CDR1 and CDR2: MDHEN, SYDVKM. The CDR3 coding sequence is TGTGCCAGCAGTTCCGCGGGAGCCGGGGAGCTGTTTTTT. It is translated as CASSSAGAGELFF.

V gene TRBV29-1 combines with J gene TRBJ2-7; 9 bases line up with TRBD1. Germline values: CDR1 SQVTM, CDR2 ANQGSEA. The ends lost 6 bases at V and 3 bases at J; junction bases unmatched: 3. The CDR3 is 12 amino acids. The CDR3 DNA reads as TGCAGCGTGGGACAGGGAATCTACGAGCAGTACTTC. Translation gives CSVGQGIYEQYF.

This clone was picked up one time. The rearrangement joins TRBV7-2 to TRBJ1-4, with 7 nucleotides matching TRBD1. Trimming at V came to 3 bases and at J to 3 bases, leaving 7 bases not matched to a gene. The CDR3 runs 16 residues. The germline V gene encodes CDR1 SGHTA and CDR2 FQGNSA. The CDR3 DNA reads as TGTGCCAGCAGCTTTAGAGCACAGGGGCCTAATGAAAAACTGTTTTTT. The encoded protein is CASSFRAQGPNEKLFF.

The rearrangement joins TRBV19 to TRBJ2-1, with D perhaps matching TRBD1 (5 bases). Trimming left V 4 bases short and J 12 bases short, with 16 bases between. Germline values: CDR1 LNHDA, CDR2 SQIVND (reference sequence). CDR3 length: 13 amino acids. In DNA form, the CDR3 reads TGTGCCAGTAGTAGCGACTGGGGCTCCGGGCAGTTCTTC. This translates into CASSSDWGSGQFF.

The chain uses TRBV24-1 and TRBJ2-7; TRBD1 agrees at 10 bases. The CDR3 covers 15 residues. J was trimmed by 4 bases and V by 5 bases; bases with no gene match: 7. Germline V gene sequence: CDR1 KGHDR, CDR2 SFDVKD. The CDR3 spells CATSVRDRGSYEQYF. CDR3 nucleotides: TGTGCCACCAGTGTAAGGGACAGGGGTTCGTACGAGCAGTACTTC.

The chain employs TRBV18 and TRBJ2-2, with D unclear. Trimming pared 2 bases from V and 2 bases from J, leaving 9 bases between. Germline CDR1 is KGHSH and CDR2 is LQKENI. This CDR3 spans 15 amino acids. The CDR3 is CASSPVTANTGELFF. CDR3 coding DNA: TGTGCCAGCTCACCAGTTACAGCAAACACCGGGGAGCTGTTTTTT.

The gene calls are TRBV28 and TRBJ1-4; 8 positions agree with TRBD1. Looked up from germline, CDR1 is MDHEN and CDR2 is SYDVKM. V shed 8 bases and J 8 bases; nucleotides not matched to a gene: 7. The CDR3 runs to 13 residues. The CDR3 nucleotides are TGTGCCAGCCGATCAGGGGGCGCGGAAAAACTGTTTTTT. This gives the protein CASRSGGAEKLFF.

This clone was recorded once. This chain joins TRBV5-1 and TRBJ2-3; D may be TRBD1 (5 bases). CDR3 length: 17 amino acids. CDR1 and CDR2 (germline): SGHRS, YFSETQ. V was pared by 6 bases and J by 1 base, with 21 bases between. CDR3: CASTSLAQGKGTDTQYF. CDR3 DNA sequence: TGCGCCAGCACCTCCCTGGCCCAGGGAAAAGGCACAGATACGCAGTATTTT.

This clone came up a few times. J is TRBJ1-2 and V is TRBV19, with TRBD1 matching 9 bases. The CDR3 sequence is 14 residues long. Germline V gives CDR1 LNHDA, CDR2 SQIVND (reference sequence). The V and J ends lost 10 bases and 4 bases, in that order; junction bases with no gene match: 10. The CDR3 loop reads CATTGGTGTYGYTF. DNA of the CDR3: TGTGCCACCACGGGCGGGACAGGGACCTATGGCTACACCTTC.

This clone was counted only a few times. In this CDR3 the conserved last residue, phenylalanine or tryptophan, is missing, so a read error is likely. Because the CDR3's place on the DNA is in doubt, the DNA is left out and the CDR3 is given as listed by TCRdb. The chain combines TRBV27 with TRBJ2-7; the D call in the table, TRBD1, was not verified against the DNA. Per germline, CDR1 MNHEY and CDR2 SMNVEV (reference sequence). The CDR3 spans 10 amino acids, including both terminal residues. CDR3 residues: CASSLPQQGS.

The chain uses TRBV5-1 and TRBJ2-5; maybe TRBD2 (6 bases). Trimming left V 0 bases short and J 4 bases short, with 13 bases between. Germline assignment: CDR1 SGHRS and CDR2 YFSETQ. The CDR3 has 15 residues. CDR3 loop: CASSLVAAGIETQYF. In DNA form, the CDR3 reads TGCGCCAGCAGCTTGGTTGCGGCGGGAATAGAGACCCAGTACTTC.